The source of this T cell receptor (beta chain) is a study of regulatory T cells in long-lasting Graves disease. Time point here: persistent/refractory GD, antithyroid drugs over 5 years with positive TRAb. After RNA was extracted from PBMCs, the TCR library was made from it. This CDR3 comprises 15 residues. Trimming left V 8 bases short and J 6 bases short, with 17 bases between. The germline V gene has CDR1 MNHEY and CDR2 SMNVEV (reference sequence). Arm-PCR of CDR3 regions and iRepertoire HTBI primers were used to build TCR beta libraries. Each CDR3 protein gets one entry after TCRdb re-called the multiplex PCR reads with MiXCR. The data show roughly 450,000 distinct CDR3 sequences, around 24% seen once.

This clonotype was sampled from a female donor with Graves disease. J is TRBJ1-6 and V is TRBV27; the D gene is possibly TRBD1 (5 bases). The sequencing here drew on peripheral blood mononuclear cells (PBMCs), taken when the disease was refractory, from a patient treated with antithyroid drugs. The CDR3 is CASGGIGAGNSPLHF. The CDR3 coding sequence is TGTGCCAGCGGAGGTATAGGGGCCGGTAATTCACCCCTCCACTTT.